A single sample gave rise to the 11 T cell receptor beta chains below, sequenced in a study of control samples from healthy donors and cancer patients. Clones were sequenced by immunoSEQ multiplex PCR, and TCRdb holds only the in-frame ones, with some missing. This sample has approximately 79,000 clones; approximately 91% occur once, and the top ten carry 7.2%. Sequenced: blood. Source of these receptors: a man aged 50 or older in good health.

In DNA form, the CDR3 reads TGTGCCTGGAGTGTACGAGTTACAGATACGCAGTATTTT. It codes for CAWSVRVTDTQYF. The V gene is TRBV30, the J gene TRBJ2-3; D not resolved. The germline CDR1 and CDR2 sequences are GTSNPN and SVGIG (reference sequence). There are 13 residues in the CDR3. The V and J ends lost 0 bases and 3 bases respectively, with 7 bases between them.

There are a few counts of this clone. This chain links TRBV7-2 with TRBJ1-1, with D tentatively TRBD1 (5 bases). Trimming removed 6 bases from V and 0 bases from J, with 8 bases in between. CDR3 length: 13 residues. In germline, CDR1 is SGHTA, CDR2 FQGNSA. CDR3 loop: CASREDMNTEAFF. In DNA, the CDR3 is TGTGCCAGCAGGGAGGACATGAACACTGAAGCTTTCTTT.

V gene TRBV27 combines with J gene TRBJ2-6; 7 bases match TRBD1. The V and J ends lost 5 bases and 5 bases, in that order; junction bases with no gene match: 6. Looked up from germline, CDR1 is MNHEY and CDR2 is SMNVEV (reference sequence). The CDR3 runs 15 residues. The CDR3: CASSPTGDRANVLTF. CDR3 DNA: TGTGCCAGCAGTCCCACAGGGGACCGGGCCAACGTCCTGACTTTC.

The gene calls are TRBV19 and TRBJ1-4, with unresolved D. The CDR3 runs to 14 residues. Germline V gives CDR1 LNHDA, CDR2 SQIVND (reference sequence). V lost 7 bases and J 7 bases, leaving 16 bases between the germline ends. The CDR3 nucleotides read TGTGCCAGTACCCCTGGGAGGCGCGGTGAAAAACTGTTTTTT. Its protein product is CASTPGRRGEKLFF.

This chain joins TRBV18 and TRBJ1-4, with a tentative D call TRBD1 (6 bases). Germline CDR1 is KGHSH and CDR2 is LQKENI. V was cut by 3 bases and J by 2 bases, with 13 bases left in between. The CDR3 has 16 amino acids. The DNA of the CDR3 is TGTGCCAGCTCACCTCGGACGGGGGGCACTAATGAAAAACTGTTTTTT. Its protein is CASSPRTGGTNEKLFF.

This sequence joins TRBV3-1 (or the pseudogene TRBV3-2) and TRBJ2-7; tentative D call: TRBD1 (5 bases). The germline gives CDR1 LGHDT, CDR2 YNNKEL (reference sequence). The CDR3 covers 14 residues. Trimming removed 0 bases from V and 7 bases from J, with 13 bases in between. The CDR3 sequence is CASSQDPDRGEQYF. CDR3 DNA sequence: TGTGCCAGCAGCCAAGATCCCGACAGAGGAGAGCAGTACTTC.

The rearrangement uses TRBV27 and TRBJ1-4; D is perhaps TRBD1 (6 bases). CDR1 and CDR2 (germline): MNHEY, SMNVEV (reference sequence). This CDR3 region has 14 residues. V lost 6 bases and J 4 bases, leaving 12 bases between the germline ends. DNA of the CDR3: TGTGCCAGCAGCTCACGGACAGTTAATGAAAAACTGTTTTTT. It codes for CASSSRTVNEKLFF.

V usage is TRBV14 and J usage is TRBJ2-7; 7 bases are a match to TRBD1. V trimming: 5 bases; J trimming: 1 base; junction bases outside the gene matches: 8. The germline V gene has CDR1 SGHDN and CDR2 FVKESK. The CDR3 has 15 residues. CDR3 DNA: TGTGCCAGCAGCTTAACCGGGACAGCATCCTACGAGCAGTACTTC. As protein: CASSLTGTASYEQYF.

The chain has TRBV5-6 and TRBJ1-6, with no clear D. Per the germline V gene, CDR1 is SGHDT and CDR2 is YYEEEE. CDR3 length: 14 residues. Trimming pared 5 bases from V and 7 bases from J, leaving 13 bases between. CDR3 in DNA: TGTGCCAGCAGTGCGGGGAAGGAAAATTCACCCCTCCACTTT. It encodes CASSAGKENSPLHF.

The genes are TRBV30 and TRBJ1-3, with D unclear. The germline V gene encodes CDR1 GTSNPN and CDR2 SVGIG (reference sequence). Trimming pared 3 bases from V and 1 base from J, leaving 7 bases between. The CDR3 consists of 13 residues. The CDR3 loop reads CAWRKGSGNTIYF. The CDR3 DNA reads TGTGCCTGGAGGAAAGGGTCTGGAAACACCATATATTTT.

The chain has TRBV27 and TRBJ2-7; 8 nucleotides align to TRBD1. The CDR3 spans 15 residues. Germline V CDR1 and CDR2: MNHEY, SMNVEV (reference sequence). Trimming cost V 6 bases and J 2 bases; bases outside gene matches: 9. CDR3 nucleotide sequence: TGTGCCAGCAGGGAACCCGGGACAGGAGCCTACGAGCAGTACTTC. As protein: CASREPGTGAYEQYF.